Described below is a single T cell receptor (beta chain) sequence and its context. Its antigen is unknown. The data were obtained in a study of cytomegalovirus exposure and HLA in healthy donors. About the study: A later analysis reported the roughly 130 validation repertoires used the same platform as the 666 first-cohort repertoires.

Losses at the gene ends were 0 bases for V and 4 bases for J; bases not matched to a gene: 9. The CDR3 covers 17 residues. CDR1 is MNHEY and CDR2 is SMNVEV in the germline V gene (reference sequence). Study-level results: As confirmed in vitro, a few CMV-associated chains were specific for CMV antigens. Later, an analysis found that TCR clusters from the first cohort tended to co-occur in the 120 or so validation repertoires.

Assay used: immunoSEQ multiplex PCR; TCRdb lists only in-frame clones, some missing. This table holds more than 200,000 clones, 90% found once. Sequenced input: PBMCs. The V gene is TRBV27, the J gene TRBJ2-7; 10 bases are a match to TRBD2. The origin of this receptor is a woman aged 30 to 39 in good health and CMV-seronegative. The CDR3 coding sequence is TGTGCCAGCAGTTTATCAAGGCTAGCGGGAGTACCGTACGAGCAGTACTTC. Protein: CASSLSRLAGVPYEQYF.